The 31 T cell receptor beta chains given below trace back to one sample, sequenced in a study of blood T cell repertoires in COVID-19. Clones were sequenced by immunoSEQ multiplex PCR, and TCRdb holds only the in-frame ones, with some missing. The sample includes 75,000 to 95,000 clones, roughly 80% seen only once; the top ten take 6.3%. The sequenced material came from peripheral blood. Source of these receptors: a man in his sixties with acute or convalescent COVID-19.

The chain links TRBV7-3 to TRBJ1-6, with TRBD1 matching 9 bases. The CDR3 is made up of 16 amino acids. Per the germline V gene, CDR1 is SGHTA and CDR2 is FQGTGA. V lost 5 bases, J lost 2 bases, and 4 bases stayed unmatched. CDR3 loop: CASSRQGGTYNSPLHF. DNA for the CDR3: TGTGCCAGCAGCCGACAGGGGGGGACCTATAATTCACCCCTCCACTTT.

The chain links TRBV19 to TRBJ1-1, with 8 nucleotides matching TRBD1. The CDR3 runs to 14 residues. Germline V gene lookup returns CDR1 LNHDA and CDR2 SQIVND (reference sequence). The V segment lost 6 bases and the J segment 6 bases; nucleotides outside the gene matches: 9. The DNA of the CDR3 is TGTGCCAGTAGACCCAATCAGGGGGCGGCTGAAGCTTTCTTT. It translates to CASRPNQGAAEAFF.

This sequence joins TRBV18 and TRBJ2-5; D possibly corresponds to TRBD1 (5 bases). V was trimmed by 6 bases and J by 1 base, leaving 18 bases between them. CDR1 and CDR2 (germline): KGHSH, LQKENI. The CDR3 has 16 amino acids. The CDR3 protein is CASSTIPDRIQETQYF. In DNA, the CDR3 is TGTGCCAGCTCTACCATCCCTGACAGAATCCAAGAGACCCAGTACTTC.

The J gene is TRBJ2-3, the V gene TRBV19; possible D gene TRBD1, 5 bases. The CDR3 loop spans 17 amino acids. Germline V CDR1 and CDR2: LNHDA, SQIVND (reference sequence). The V end lost 3 bases, the J end lost 0 bases, and 16 bases lay between the germline ends. The DNA of the CDR3 is TGTGCCAGTAGTATCCCGACAGCGTTCGCTAGCACAGATACGCAGTATTTT. Its translation: CASSIPTAFASTDTQYF.

The V and J genes are TRBV9 and TRBJ1-3; 9 bases line up with TRBD1. After removal of 4 bases from V and 0 bases from J, the junction contained 8 bases not matched to a gene. The CDR3 length is 17 residues. Germline CDR1 is SGDLS and CDR2 is YYNGEE. Here the CDR3 DNA reads TGTGCCAGCAGCTCCAGGACAGGGGCACTCTCTGGAAACACCATATATTTT. This encodes CASSSRTGALSGNTIYF.

The chain is built from TRBV5-8 and TRBJ1-2; D might be TRBD1 (5 bases). The CDR3 loop spans 14 amino acids. Trimming left V 0 bases short and J 5 bases short, with 11 bases between. CDR1 SGHTS and CDR2 YDEGEE come from the germline V gene. DNA for the CDR3: TGTGCCAGCAGCTTGGCCGGGGGGGGATATGGCTACACCTTC. This codes for CASSLAGGGYGYTF.

This clone was counted between two and nine times. This rearrangement joins TRBV12-3 or TRBV12-4 to TRBJ1-1; 7 bases agree with TRBD1. The CDR3 loop spans 12 amino acids. Trimming removed 10 bases from V and 1 base from J; junction bases left unmatched: 3. CDR3 bases: TGTGCCATAAACAGGGGGAACACTGAAGCTTTCTTT. Its protein is CAINRGNTEAFF.

About this clone itself: Other DNA sequences from this sample encode an identical CDR3 as well. The V call is TRBV2, the J call TRBJ1-4; TRBD1 matches 8 bases. J was trimmed by 0 bases and V by 6 bases; bases with no gene match: 3. Germline lookup yields CDR1 SNHLY and CDR2 FYNNEI. This CDR3 has 15 amino acids. CDR3 amino acids: CASSGQGATNEKLFF. In DNA, the CDR3 is TGTGCCAGCAGCGGACAGGGAGCAACTAATGAAAAACTGTTTTTT.

The V call is TRBV27, the J call TRBJ2-2; 10 bases are a match to TRBD2. J gave up 0 bases and V 4 bases, and 5 bases lay outside the gene matches. Looked up from germline, CDR1 is MNHEY and CDR2 is SMNVEV (reference sequence). CDR3 length: 17 residues. CDR3 sequence (DNA): TGTGCCAGCAGTTGGTCAGCGGGGGGGACGAACACCGGGGAGCTGTTTTTT. Translation: CASSWSAGGTNTGELFF.

The chain has TRBV29-1 and TRBJ1-1; D possibly corresponds to TRBD1 (5 bases). V lost 1 base and J lost 5, with 11 bases in between. The CDR3 extends over 13 amino acids. The V gene's germline CDR1 is SQVTM and CDR2 ANQGSEA. CDR3 protein: CSVEVGAGTEAFF. CDR3 coding DNA: TGCAGCGTTGAAGTTGGGGCCGGGACTGAAGCTTTCTTT.

This clone came up once. The rearrangement joins TRBV5-6 to TRBJ2-1; 7 bases align to TRBD1. Germline lookup yields CDR1 SGHDT and CDR2 YYEEEE. After removal of 5 bases from V and 4 bases from J, the junction contained 6 bases not matched to a gene. The CDR3 totals 14 residues. CDR3: CASSLGGGYNEQFF. In nucleotides, the CDR3 is TGTGCCAGCAGTCTAGGGGGCGGGTACAATGAGCAGTTCTTC.

The rearrangement joins TRBV6-5 to TRBJ2-7; 7 bases agree with TRBD1. The germline V gene has CDR1 MNHEY and CDR2 SVGAGI. Germline trimming cut 5 bases from V and 5 bases from J; bases unmatched to any gene: 9. The CDR3 is 14 residues long. The chain's CDR3 is CASSPGQMVNEQYF. CDR3 nucleotide sequence: TGTGCCAGCAGTCCGGGACAGATGGTTAACGAGCAGTACTTC.

The rearrangement joins TRBV3-1 (or the pseudogene TRBV3-2) to TRBJ2-6; 7 bases are a match to TRBD1. Germline-derived CDR1 and CDR2 are LGHDT and YNNKEL (reference sequence). V was clipped by 2 bases and J by 1 base; unmatched bases: 5. There are 17 residues in the CDR3. The CDR3: CASSQLTGRSGANVLTF. The CDR3 DNA reads as TGTGCCAGCAGCCAACTGACAGGGCGGTCTGGGGCCAACGTCCTGACTTTC.

The chain has TRBV6-6 and TRBJ1-1; D may be TRBD1 (6 bases). This CDR3 region has 10 residues. Germline V CDR1 and CDR2: MNHNY, SVGAGI (reference sequence). Trimming stripped 6 bases from V and 7 bases from J, with 6 bases between. This chain's CDR3 is CASRDSEAFF. CDR3 nucleotide sequence: TGTGCCAGCAGGGACAGTGAAGCTTTCTTT.

This clone came up once. J is TRBJ2-1 and V is TRBV4-1; TRBD2 aligns across 10 bases. With 8 bases clipped from V and 5 bases from J, the junction kept 9 bases outside the gene matches. Germline V gives CDR1 MGHRA, CDR2 YSYEKL. The length of the CDR3 is 15 residues. In DNA, the CDR3 is TGCGCCAGCTCCCCAAGCGGGGGGGCCCACAATGAGCAGTTCTTC. It yields the protein CASSPSGGAHNEQFF.

The gene calls are TRBV5-6 and TRBJ2-5; D unresolved. This CDR3 has 13 amino acids. Germline V gene lookup returns CDR1 SGHDT and CDR2 YYEEEE. V lost 3 bases, J lost 3 bases, and 9 bases lay in between. The chain's CDR3 is CASSYTAKETQYF. The DNA of the CDR3 is TGTGCCAGCAGCTACACAGCTAAAGAGACCCAGTACTTC.

The rearrangement joins TRBV2 to TRBJ2-5, with D perhaps TRBD1 (6 bases). The CDR3 has 13 amino acids. V was trimmed by 7 bases and J by 4 bases, leaving 13 bases between them. Germline values: CDR1 SNHLY, CDR2 FYNNEI. The CDR3 DNA reads as TGTGCCAGCACTACAGGGCCTGGAGAGACCCAGTACTTC. This translates into CASTTGPGETQYF.

The CDR3 sequence is CASSLARGPIYEQYF. The CDR3 nucleotides read TGTGCCAGCAGCTTGGCCAGGGGTCCCATCTACGAGCAGTACTTC. The rearrangement uses TRBV5-6 and TRBJ2-7, with D perhaps matching TRBD1 (6 bases). The CDR3 extends over 15 amino acids. The V gene lost 0 bases and the J gene lost 3 bases, with 13 bases spanning the gap. Germline lookup yields CDR1 SGHDT and CDR2 YYEEEE.

This chain links TRBV4-1 with TRBJ1-4, with D perhaps TRBD1 (5 bases). The germline gives CDR1 MGHRA, CDR2 YSYEKL. V lost 2 bases and J 5 bases, leaving 9 bases between the germline ends. This CDR3 has 14 amino acids. Written as DNA, the CDR3 is TGCGCCAGCAGCCAACAGGGCAAGAATGAAAAACTGTTTTTT. Translating it yields CASSQQGKNEKLFF.

The rearrangement joins TRBV4-2 to TRBJ2-5; 13 bases align to TRBD2. Germline V gene data show CDR1 as LGHNA and CDR2 as YNFKEQ. The CDR3 extends over 16 amino acids. V trimming: 4 bases; J trimming: 2 bases; junction bases outside the gene matches: 4. Here the CDR3 reads CASSRGLAGEQETQYF. CDR3 nucleotides: TGTGCCAGCAGCCGAGGACTAGCGGGGGAGCAAGAGACCCAGTACTTC.

CDR3 DNA sequence: TGCGCCAGCAGCCATGTACTAGCGGGGATCGCGAACACCGGGGAGCTGTTTTTT. Its translation is CASSHVLAGIANTGELFF. The rearrangement links TRBV4-1 to TRBJ2-2; 10 positions agree with TRBD2. The junction had 7 bases not matched to a gene; V was cut back by 3 bases and J by 0 bases. Germline V gene sequence: CDR1 MGHRA, CDR2 YSYEKL. The CDR3 is 18 amino acids.

This chain connects TRBV14 to TRBJ1-2, with D unclear. Germline CDR1 and CDR2: SGHDN and FVKESK. V was trimmed by 1 base and J by 1 base, leaving 4 bases between them. The CDR3 spans 13 residues. CDR3 sequence: CASSQVGNYGYTF. The CDR3 DNA reads TGTGCCAGCAGCCAAGTCGGTAACTATGGCTACACCTTC.

The chain employs TRBV9 and TRBJ1-2, with D unclear. Trimming stripped 0 bases from V and 4 bases from J, with 10 bases between. CDR1 SGDLS and CDR2 YYNGEE come from the germline V gene. CDR3 length: 14 residues. CDR3 residues: CASSVATAFYGYTF. In DNA form, the CDR3 reads TGTGCCAGCAGCGTAGCTACAGCCTTCTATGGCTACACCTTC.

The gene calls are TRBV4-1 and TRBJ2-5; D possibly corresponds to TRBD2 (6 bases). With 1 base removed from V and 4 bases from J, the gap between germline ends came to 13 bases. The germline CDR1 and CDR2 sequences are MGHRA and YSYEKL. The CDR3 sequence is 15 residues long. This chain's CDR3 is CASSQAGDWRETQYF. CDR3 nucleotide sequence: TGCGCCAGCAGCCAAGCGGGGGATTGGAGAGAGACCCAGTACTTC.

The chain is built from TRBV5-6 and TRBJ1-2; 10 bases agree with TRBD1. The trim removed 5 bases at V and 7 bases at J, leaving 8 bases unmatched. The CDR3 contains 14 residues. CDR1 is SGHDT and CDR2 is YYEEEE in the germline V gene. The CDR3 DNA sequence: TGTGCCAGCAGTTTAGGGACAGGGGTAATTGGCTACACCTTC. Amino acids: CASSLGTGVIGYTF.

This clone was counted only a few times. The rearrangement links TRBV7-2 to TRBJ1-1; 7 nucleotides line up with TRBD1. The germline CDR1 and CDR2 sequences are SGHTA and FQGNSA. The CDR3 consists of 13 residues. V shed 5 bases, J shed 10 bases, and the junction held 10 bases outside the gene matches. The CDR3: CASSPGQAAVAFF. For the CDR3, the DNA is TGTGCCAGCAGCCCCGGACAGGCTGCGGTAGCTTTCTTT.

This chain links TRBV4-3 with TRBJ1-6; a weak D match, TRBD1 (5 bases). Trimming pared 0 bases from V and 8 bases from J, leaving 14 bases between. This CDR3 spans 16 amino acids. CDR1 LGHNA and CDR2 YSLEER come from the germline V gene. The DNA of the CDR3 is TGCGCCAGCAGCCAAGATTTAGGCAGGGTGGATTCACCCCTCCACTTT. It encodes CASSQDLGRVDSPLHF.

The rearrangement uses TRBV2 and TRBJ2-5; no definite D call. V gave up 8 bases and J gave up 1 base, with 17 bases separating them. The germline V gene encodes CDR1 SNHLY and CDR2 FYNNEI. This CDR3 comprises 15 residues. Written as DNA, the CDR3 is TGTGCCAGCCAGGTTGCGTATAACCTCCAAGAGACCCAGTACTTC. The encoded protein is CASQVAYNLQETQYF.

The chain employs TRBV5-1 and TRBJ2-1, with 11 bases lining up with TRBD1. This CDR3 comprises 15 residues. V was clipped by 4 bases and J by 5 bases; unmatched bases: 5. Germline-derived CDR1 and CDR2 are SGHRS and YFSETQ. The CDR3 region has the DNA TGCGCCAGCAGCCCGGGACAGGGGGTGAACAATGAGCAGTTCTTC. Translating gives CASSPGQGVNNEQFF.

The chain has TRBV11-2 and TRBJ1-1; no clear D. Germline CDR1 and CDR2: SGHAT and FQNNGV. The CDR3 consists of 17 residues. Trimming left V 2 bases short and J 6 bases short, with 22 bases between. The CDR3 region is CASSLQMGIERFSEAFF. CDR3 sequence (DNA): TGTGCCAGCAGCTTACAGATGGGCATAGAACGTTTCTCTGAAGCTTTCTTT.

The chain recombines TRBV7-2 with TRBJ1-5; possible D gene TRBD1, 5 bases. Trimming pared 1 base from V and 6 bases from J, leaving 13 bases between. The CDR3 has 15 residues. CDR1 SGHTA and CDR2 FQGNSA come from the germline V gene. In DNA form, the CDR3 reads TGTGCCAGCAGCTTAGAGTCAGGGAACCGTCAGCCCCAGCATTTT. Translated: CASSLESGNRQPQHF.